This T cell receptor (beta chain) derives from a study of OX40 agonist ivuxolimab in advanced cancers. Study as a whole: Ivuxolimab, which patients received intravenously every 2 weeks, was dosed at 0.01 to 10 mg/kg.

Profiled with immunoSEQ multiplex PCR; TCRdb holds only in-frame clones, not every one. The sample has 90,000 to 100,000 clones, roughly nine tenths seen once; the top ten hold under 0.35%. As regards this clone: Antigen specificity is unknown.

Regarding the study as a whole: Some of the lowest clonal expansion was seen in partial responders at 0.1-3.0 mg/kg. Normalized T-cell clonal expansion was also low in some nonresponders.

This receptor was identified in an adult with an advanced solid tumor such as melanoma, head and neck, liver or kidney cancer. The sequencing used CD4+ or CD8+ T cells sorted from blood, collected in a trial of the OX40 agonist ivuxolimab.

CDR3 residues: CASSQDISGRLYEQYF. The DNA of the CDR3 is TGTGCCAGCAGCCAAGATATAAGCGGGAGATTATACGAGCAGTACTTC. V and J are TRBV4-2 and TRBJ2-7; 8 positions agree with TRBD2. With 0 bases clipped from V and 4 bases from J, the junction kept 8 bases outside the gene matches. In germline, CDR1 is LGHNA, CDR2 YNFKEQ. CDR3 size: 16 residues.